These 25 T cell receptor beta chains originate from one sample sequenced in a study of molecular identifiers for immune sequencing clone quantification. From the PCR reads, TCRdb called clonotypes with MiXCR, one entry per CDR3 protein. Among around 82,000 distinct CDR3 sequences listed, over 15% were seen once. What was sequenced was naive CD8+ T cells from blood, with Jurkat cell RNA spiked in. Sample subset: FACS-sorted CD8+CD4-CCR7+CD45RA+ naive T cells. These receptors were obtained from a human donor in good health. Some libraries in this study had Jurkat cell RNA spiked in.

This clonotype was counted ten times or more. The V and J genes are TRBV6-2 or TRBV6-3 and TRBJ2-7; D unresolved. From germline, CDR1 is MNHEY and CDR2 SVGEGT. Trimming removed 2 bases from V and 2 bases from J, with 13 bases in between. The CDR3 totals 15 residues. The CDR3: CASSYGSQRTYEQYF. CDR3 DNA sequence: TGTGCCAGCAGTTACGGATCCCAGCGCACCTACGAGCAGTACTTC.

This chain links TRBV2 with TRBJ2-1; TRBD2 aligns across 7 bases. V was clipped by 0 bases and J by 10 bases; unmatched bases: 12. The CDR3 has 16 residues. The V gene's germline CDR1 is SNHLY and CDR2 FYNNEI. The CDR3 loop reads CASSEARAGPRREQFF. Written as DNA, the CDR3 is TGTGCCAGCAGTGAAGCAAGAGCGGGGCCTCGGAGGGAGCAGTTCTTC.

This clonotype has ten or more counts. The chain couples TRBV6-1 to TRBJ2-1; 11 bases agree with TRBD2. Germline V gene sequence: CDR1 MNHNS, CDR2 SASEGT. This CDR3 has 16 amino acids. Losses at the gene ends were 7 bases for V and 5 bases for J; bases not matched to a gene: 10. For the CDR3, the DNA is TGTGCCAGCACCCAAGAAAGACTAGCGGGGAACAATGAGCAGTTCTTC. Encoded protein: CASTQERLAGNNEQFF.

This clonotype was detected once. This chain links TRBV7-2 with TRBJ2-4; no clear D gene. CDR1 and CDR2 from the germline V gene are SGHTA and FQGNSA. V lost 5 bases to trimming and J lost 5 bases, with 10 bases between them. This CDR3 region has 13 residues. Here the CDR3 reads CASSPIVENIQYF. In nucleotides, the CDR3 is TGTGCCAGCAGCCCTATAGTTGAAAACATTCAGTACTTC.

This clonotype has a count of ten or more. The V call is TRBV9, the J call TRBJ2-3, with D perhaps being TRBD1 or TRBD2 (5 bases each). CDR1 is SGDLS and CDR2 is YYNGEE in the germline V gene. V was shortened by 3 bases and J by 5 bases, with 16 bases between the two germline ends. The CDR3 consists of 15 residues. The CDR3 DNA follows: TGTGCCAGCAGCGGCGAGGGACGAGGCCTAGATACGCAGTATTTT. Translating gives CASSGEGRGLDTQYF.

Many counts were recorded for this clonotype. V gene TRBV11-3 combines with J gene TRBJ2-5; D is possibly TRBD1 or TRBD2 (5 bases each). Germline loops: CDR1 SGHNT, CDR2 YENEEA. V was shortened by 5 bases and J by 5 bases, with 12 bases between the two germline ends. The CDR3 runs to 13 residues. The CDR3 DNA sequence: TGTGCCAGCAGCCCTGGGACCTCGGAGACCCAGTACTTC. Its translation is CASSPGTSETQYF.

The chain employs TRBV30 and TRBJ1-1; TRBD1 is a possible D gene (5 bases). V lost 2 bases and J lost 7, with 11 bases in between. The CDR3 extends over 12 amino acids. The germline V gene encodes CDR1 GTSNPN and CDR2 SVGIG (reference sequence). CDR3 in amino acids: CAWSLDSYEAFF. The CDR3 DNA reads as TGTGCCTGGAGTTTAGACAGCTATGAAGCTTTCTTT. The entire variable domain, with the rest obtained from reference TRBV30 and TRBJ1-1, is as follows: SQTIHQWPATLVQPVGSPLSLECTVEGTSNPNLYWYRQAAGRGLQLLFYSVGIGQISSEVPQNLSASRPQDRQFILSSKKLLLSDSGFYLCAWSLDSYEAFFGQGTRLTVV.

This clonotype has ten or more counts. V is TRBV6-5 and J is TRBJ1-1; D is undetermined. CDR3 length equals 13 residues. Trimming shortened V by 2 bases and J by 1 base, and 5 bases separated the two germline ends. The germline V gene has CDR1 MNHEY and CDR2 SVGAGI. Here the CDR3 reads CASSYRRNTEAFF. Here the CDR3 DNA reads TGTGCCAGCAGTTACCGCAGGAACACTGAAGCTTTCTTT.

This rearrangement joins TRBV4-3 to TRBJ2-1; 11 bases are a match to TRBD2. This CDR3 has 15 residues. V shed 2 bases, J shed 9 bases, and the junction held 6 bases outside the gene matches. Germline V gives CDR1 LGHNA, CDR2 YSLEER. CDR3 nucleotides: TGCGCCAGCAGCCAAACGACTAGCGGGGTAGCTGAGCAGTTCTTC. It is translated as CASSQTTSGVAEQFF.

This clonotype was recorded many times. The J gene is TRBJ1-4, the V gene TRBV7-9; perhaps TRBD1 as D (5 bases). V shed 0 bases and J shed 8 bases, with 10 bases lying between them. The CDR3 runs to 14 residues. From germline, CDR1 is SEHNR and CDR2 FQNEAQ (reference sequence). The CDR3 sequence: CASSLAQGREKLFF. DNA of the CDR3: TGTGCCAGCAGCTTAGCCCAGGGTCGGGAAAAACTGTTTTTT.

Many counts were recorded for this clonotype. The CDR3 DNA reads TGCGCCAGCAGCCAAGATTCCGGAGCGGGAGGGCCGAAGACCCAGTACTTC. Translated: CASSQDSGAGGPKTQYF. V gene TRBV4-3 combines with J gene TRBJ2-5; TRBD2 aligns across 10 bases. CDR1 and CDR2 (germline): LGHNA, YSLEER. V lost 0 bases, J lost 6 bases, and 10 bases stayed unmatched. CDR3 length equals 17 residues.

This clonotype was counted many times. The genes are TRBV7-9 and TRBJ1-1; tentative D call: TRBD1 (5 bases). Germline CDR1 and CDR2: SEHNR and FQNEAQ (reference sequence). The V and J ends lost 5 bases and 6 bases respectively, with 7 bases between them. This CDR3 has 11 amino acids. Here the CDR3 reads CASSRDPEAFF. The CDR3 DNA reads TGTGCCAGCAGCCGGGACCCTGAAGCTTTCTTT. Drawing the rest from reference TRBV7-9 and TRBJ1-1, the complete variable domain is DTGVSQNPRHKITKRGQNVTFRCDPISEHNRLYWYRQTLGQGPEFLTYFQNEAQLEKSRLLSDRFSAERPKGSFSTLEIQRTEQGDSAMYLCASSRDPEAFFGQGTRLTVV.

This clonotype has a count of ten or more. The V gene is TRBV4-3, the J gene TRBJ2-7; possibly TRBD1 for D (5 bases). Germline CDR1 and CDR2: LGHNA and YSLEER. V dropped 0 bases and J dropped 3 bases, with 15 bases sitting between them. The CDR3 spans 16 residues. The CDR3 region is CASSQEYRTVNYEQYF. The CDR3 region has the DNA TGCGCCAGCAGCCAAGAATACAGGACCGTTAACTACGAGCAGTACTTC.

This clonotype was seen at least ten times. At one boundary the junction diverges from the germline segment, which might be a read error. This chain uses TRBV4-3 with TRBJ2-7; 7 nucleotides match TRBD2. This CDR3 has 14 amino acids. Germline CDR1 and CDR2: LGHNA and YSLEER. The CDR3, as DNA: TGCGCCAGCAGCCCAATGACTAGCTCCGACGAGCAGTACTTC. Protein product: CASSPMTSSDEQYF.

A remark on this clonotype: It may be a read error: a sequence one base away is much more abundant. The CDR3 coding sequence is TGTGCCAGCAGCTTAGTAGAGGGGGAAACAGATACGCAGTATTTT. It specifies CASSLVEGETDTQYF. The chain recombines TRBV11-2 with TRBJ2-3; a weak D match, TRBD1 (6 bases). V lost 1 base, J lost 3 bases, and 11 bases lay in between. This CDR3 spans 15 amino acids. Germline CDR1 SGHAT, CDR2 FQNNGV.

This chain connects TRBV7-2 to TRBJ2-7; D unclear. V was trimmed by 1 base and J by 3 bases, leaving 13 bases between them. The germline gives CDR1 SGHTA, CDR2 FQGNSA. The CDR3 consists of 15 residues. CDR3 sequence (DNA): TGTGCCAGCAGCTTAGTCGCGACACCAGACTACGAGCAGTACTTC. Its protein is CASSLVATPDYEQYF.

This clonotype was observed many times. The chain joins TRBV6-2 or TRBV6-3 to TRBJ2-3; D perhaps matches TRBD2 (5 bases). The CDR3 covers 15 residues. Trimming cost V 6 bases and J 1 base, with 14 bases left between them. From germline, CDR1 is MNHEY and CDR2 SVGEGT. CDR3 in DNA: TGTGCCAGCAGACATAGGACTGGGGGCACAGATACGCAGTATTTT. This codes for CASRHRTGGTDTQYF.

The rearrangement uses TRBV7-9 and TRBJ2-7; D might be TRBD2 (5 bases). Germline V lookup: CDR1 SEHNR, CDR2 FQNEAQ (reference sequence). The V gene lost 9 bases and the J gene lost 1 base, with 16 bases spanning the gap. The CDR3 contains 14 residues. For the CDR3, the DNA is TGTGCCAGTAACCAACCGGGGAATTCCTACGAGCAGTACTTC. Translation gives CASNQPGNSYEQYF.

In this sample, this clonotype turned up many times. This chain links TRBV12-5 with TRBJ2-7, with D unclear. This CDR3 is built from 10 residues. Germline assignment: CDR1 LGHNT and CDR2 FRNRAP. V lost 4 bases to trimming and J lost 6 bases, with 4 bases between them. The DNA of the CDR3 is TGTGCTAGTGGTTATTCCGAGCAGTACTTC. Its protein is CASGYSEQYF. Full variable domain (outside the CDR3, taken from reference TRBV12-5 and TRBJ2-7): DARVTQTPRHKVTEMGQEVTMRCQPILGHNTVFWYRQTMMQGLELLAYFRNRAPLDDSGMPKDRFSAEMPDATLATLKIQPSEPRDSAVYFCASGYSEQYFGPGTRLTVT.

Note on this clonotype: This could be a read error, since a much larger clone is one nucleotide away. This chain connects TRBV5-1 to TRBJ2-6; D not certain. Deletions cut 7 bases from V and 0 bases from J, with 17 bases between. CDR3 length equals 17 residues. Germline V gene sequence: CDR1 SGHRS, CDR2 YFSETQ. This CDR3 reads CASCPSTHPSGANVLTF. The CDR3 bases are TGCGCCAGCTGCCCATCTACGCATCCCTCTGGGGCCAACGTCCTGACTTTC.

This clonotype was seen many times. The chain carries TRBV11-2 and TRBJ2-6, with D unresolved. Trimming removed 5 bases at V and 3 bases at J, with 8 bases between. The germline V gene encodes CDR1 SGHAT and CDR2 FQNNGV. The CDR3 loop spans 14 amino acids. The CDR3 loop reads CASSPVIGANVLTF. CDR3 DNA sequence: TGTGCCAGCAGCCCCGTGATTGGGGCCAACGTCCTGACTTTC.

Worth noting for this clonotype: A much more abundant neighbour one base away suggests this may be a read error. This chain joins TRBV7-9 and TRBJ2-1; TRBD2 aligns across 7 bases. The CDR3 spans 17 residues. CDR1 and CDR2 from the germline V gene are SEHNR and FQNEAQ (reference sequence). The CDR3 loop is CASRPPEIGRANREQIF. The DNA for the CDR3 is TGTGCCAGCCGACCCCCGGAAATAGGGAGGGCGAATCGAGAGCAGATCTTC.

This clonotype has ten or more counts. This chain's CDR3 is CAWSVPSGRAVGELFF. The CDR3, as DNA: TGTGCCTGGAGTGTACCTAGCGGGAGGGCCGTCGGGGAGCTGTTTTTT. The chain combines TRBV30 with TRBJ2-2; 12 bases are shared with TRBD2. V lost 0 bases and J lost 7; bases outside the gene matches: 6. Looked up from germline, CDR1 is GTSNPN and CDR2 is SVGIG (reference sequence). This CDR3 has 16 residues. Drawing the rest from reference TRBV30 and TRBJ2-2, the complete variable domain is SQTIHQWPATLVQPVGSPLSLECTVEGTSNPNLYWYRQAAGRGLQLLFYSVGIGQISSEVPQNLSASRPQDRQFILSSKKLLLSDSGFYLCAWSVPSGRAVGELFFGEGSRLTVL.

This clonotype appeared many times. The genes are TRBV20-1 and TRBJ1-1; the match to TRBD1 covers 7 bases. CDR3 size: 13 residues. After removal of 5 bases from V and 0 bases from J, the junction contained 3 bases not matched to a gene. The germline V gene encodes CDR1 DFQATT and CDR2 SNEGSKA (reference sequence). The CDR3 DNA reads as TGCAGTGCTTCCGGGACAGTGAACACTGAAGCTTTCTTT. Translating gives CSASGTVNTEAFF.

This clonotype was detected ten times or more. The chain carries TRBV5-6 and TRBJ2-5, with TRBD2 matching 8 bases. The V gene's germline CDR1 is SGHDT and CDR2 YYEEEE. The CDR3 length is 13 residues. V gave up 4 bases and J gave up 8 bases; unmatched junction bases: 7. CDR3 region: CASSNSGEQTQYF. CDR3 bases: TGTGCCAGCAGCAATAGCGGGGAGCAAACCCAGTACTTC.